The present TCR beta chain was sequenced within a study of blood T cell repertoires in COVID-19. For the study at large: The United States, Italy and Spain supplied acute and convalescent COVID-19 samples. From T cells, B-cell-depleted T cells, or PBMCs came the material, which was cDNA or gDNA.

In the authors' workflow: Counts of nucleated cells, estimated from reference gene primer amplification, were obtained. Clones were sequenced by immunoSEQ multiplex PCR, and TCRdb holds only the in-frame ones, with some missing. That table furnishes V, J and clone size, whereas the DNA furnished D and trimming. Altogether 210,000 or so clones are present, 84% being singletons, with the ten largest covering 5% to 6.5%. J lost 6 bases, V lost 2 bases, and 11 bases had no gene match. This CDR3 is built from 17 residues. Germline V CDR1 and CDR2: SGHTA, FQGTGA. The sequence came from a woman aged 70-85 years with active or convalescent COVID-19. V and J are TRBV7-3 and TRBJ2-2, with TRBD2 identical over 8 bases. Input material: peripheral blood. The CDR3, as DNA: TGTGCCAGCAGCTTATGGGCTTCAGCGGGAGCCGCCGGGGAGCTGTTTTTT. It yields the protein CASSLWASAGAAGELFF.